Listed here is a single TCR beta chain. Indicated treatment: about 20 received Ad26.COV2.S at low or high dose, single or two shots; roughly 5 received placebo; per-sample allocation not given. Sampling was performed 63 days after the first vaccine or placebo injection. The data originate from a study of Ad26.COV2.S vaccination and SARS-CoV-2 variants. In the study overall: Recipients of Ad26.COV2.S got it intramuscularly, once or twice 56 days apart.

The length of the CDR3 is 16 residues. Per germline, CDR1 SGHDT and CDR2 YYEEEE. V dropped 0 bases and J dropped 3 bases, with 12 bases sitting between them. Clones were sequenced by immunoSEQ multiplex PCR, and TCRdb holds only the in-frame ones, with some missing. The sample has more than 300,000 clones, 86% seen once. This receptor was obtained from a person between 18 and 60 years old who received the Ad26.COV2.S COVID-19 vaccine or a placebo. The chain couples TRBV5-6 to TRBJ2-2, with D possibly TRBD2 on 5 matching bases. Sequenced here: peripheral blood, sampled in a trial of Ad26.COV2.S vaccine versus placebo. CDR3 bases: TGTGCCAGCAGCTTGGGACCAGCGGAAGACACCGGGGAGCTGTTTTTT. It encodes CASSLGPAEDTGELFF.